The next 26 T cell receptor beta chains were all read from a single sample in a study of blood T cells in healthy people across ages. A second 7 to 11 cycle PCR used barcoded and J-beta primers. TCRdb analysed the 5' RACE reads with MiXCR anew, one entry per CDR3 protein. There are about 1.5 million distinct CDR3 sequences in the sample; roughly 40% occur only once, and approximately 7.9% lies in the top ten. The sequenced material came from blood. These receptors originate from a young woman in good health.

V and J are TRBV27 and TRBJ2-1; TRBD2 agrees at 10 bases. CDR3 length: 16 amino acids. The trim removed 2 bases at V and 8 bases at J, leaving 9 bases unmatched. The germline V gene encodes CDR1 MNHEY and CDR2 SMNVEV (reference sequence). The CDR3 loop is CASSLLAGARKDEQFF. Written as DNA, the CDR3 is TGTGCCAGCAGTTTACTAGCGGGAGCCAGGAAGGATGAGCAGTTCTTC.

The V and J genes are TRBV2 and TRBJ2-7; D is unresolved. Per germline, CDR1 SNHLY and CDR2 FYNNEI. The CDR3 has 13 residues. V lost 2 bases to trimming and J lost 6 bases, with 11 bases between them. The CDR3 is CASSECATCEQYF. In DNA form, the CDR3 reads TGTGCCAGCAGTGAATGCGCGACCTGCGAGCAGTACTTC. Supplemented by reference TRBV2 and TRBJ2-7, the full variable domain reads EPEVTQTPSHQVTQMGQEVILRCVPISNHLYFYWYRQILGQKVEFLVSFYNNEISEKSEIFDDQFSVERPDGSNFTLKIRSTKLEDSAMYFCASSECATCEQYFGPGTRLTVT.

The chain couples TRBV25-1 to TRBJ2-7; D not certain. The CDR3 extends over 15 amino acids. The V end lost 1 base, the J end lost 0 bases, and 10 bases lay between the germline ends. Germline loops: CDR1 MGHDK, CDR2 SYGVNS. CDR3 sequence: CASSEFSAGSYEQYF. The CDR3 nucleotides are TGTGCCAGCAGTGAATTCTCGGCAGGCTCCTACGAGCAGTACTTC.

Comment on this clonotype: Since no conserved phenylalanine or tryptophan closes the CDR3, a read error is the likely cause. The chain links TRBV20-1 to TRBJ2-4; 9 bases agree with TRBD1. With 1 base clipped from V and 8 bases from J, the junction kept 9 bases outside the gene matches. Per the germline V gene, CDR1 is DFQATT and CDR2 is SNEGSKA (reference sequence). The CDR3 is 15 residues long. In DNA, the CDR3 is TGCAGTGCTAGAGCTATACAGGGGGCGGTGGACATTCAGTACTTA. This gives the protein CSARAIQGAVDIQYL.

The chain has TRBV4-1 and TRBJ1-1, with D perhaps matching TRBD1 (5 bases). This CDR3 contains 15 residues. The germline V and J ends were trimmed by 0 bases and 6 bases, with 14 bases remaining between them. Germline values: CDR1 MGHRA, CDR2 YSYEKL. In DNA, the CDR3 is TGCGCCAGCAGCCAAGACCTGGGACCGGCACCTGAAGCTTTCTTT. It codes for CASSQDLGPAPEAFF.

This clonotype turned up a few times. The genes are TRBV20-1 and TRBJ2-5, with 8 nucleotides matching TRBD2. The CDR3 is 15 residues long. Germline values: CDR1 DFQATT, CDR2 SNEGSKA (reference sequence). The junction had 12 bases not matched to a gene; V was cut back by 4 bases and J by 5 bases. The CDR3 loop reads CSATPPAAGVETQYF. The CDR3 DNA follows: TGCAGTGCTACCCCCCCCGCAGCGGGAGTCGAGACCCAGTACTTC.

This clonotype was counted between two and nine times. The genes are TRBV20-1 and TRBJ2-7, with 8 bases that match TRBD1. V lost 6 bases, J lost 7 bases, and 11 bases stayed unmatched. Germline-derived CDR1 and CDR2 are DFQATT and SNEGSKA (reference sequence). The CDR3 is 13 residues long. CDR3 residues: CSAEGQAPGEQYF. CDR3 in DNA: TGCAGTGCCGAGGGACAGGCTCCTGGTGAGCAGTACTTC.

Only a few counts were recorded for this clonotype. CDR3 in DNA: TGTGCCAGCAGTTGGACACAGGGCCCCGGCACAGATACGCAGTATTTT. Its translation: CASSWTQGPGTDTQYF. The gene calls are TRBV6-6 and TRBJ2-3, with D possibly being TRBD1 (6 bases). Germline V gene data show CDR1 as MNHNY and CDR2 as SVGAGI (reference sequence). Trimming took off 4 bases at V and 1 base at J, with 15 bases between the two ends. This CDR3 is built from 16 residues.

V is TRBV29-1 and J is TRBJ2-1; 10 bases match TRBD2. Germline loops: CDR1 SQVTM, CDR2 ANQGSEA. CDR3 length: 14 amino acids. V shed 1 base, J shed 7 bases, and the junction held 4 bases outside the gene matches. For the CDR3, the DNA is TGCAGCGTTGAAGTGCAGCGGGAGGGGAATGAGCAGTTCTTC. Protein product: CSVEVQREGNEQFF.

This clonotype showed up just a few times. This CDR3 is CASSSTSGSGGNNEQFF. CDR3 coding DNA: TGCGCCAGCAGCTCCACGAGTGGTAGCGGGGGGAACAATGAGCAGTTCTTC. V gene TRBV5-1 combines with J gene TRBJ2-1; 10 positions match TRBD2. The CDR3 sequence is 17 residues long. Germline CDR1 and CDR2: SGHRS and YFSETQ. V trimming: 3 bases; J trimming: 5 bases; junction bases outside the gene matches: 11. Together with reference TRBV5-1 and TRBJ2-1, the CDR3 gives the full variable domain: KAGVTQTPRYLIKTRGQQVTLSCSPISGHRSVSWYQQTPGQGLQFLFEYFSETQRNKGNFPGRFSGRQFSNSRSEMNVSTLELGDSALYLCASSSTSGSGGNNEQFFGPGTRLTVL.

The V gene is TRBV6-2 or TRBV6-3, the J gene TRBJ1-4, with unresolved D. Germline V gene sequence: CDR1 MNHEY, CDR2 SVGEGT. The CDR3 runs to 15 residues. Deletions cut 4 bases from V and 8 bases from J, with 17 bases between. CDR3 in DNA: TGTGCCAGCAGTTTCCGGGCCGGTGGCAACGAAAAACTGTTTTTT. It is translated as CASSFRAGGNEKLFF.

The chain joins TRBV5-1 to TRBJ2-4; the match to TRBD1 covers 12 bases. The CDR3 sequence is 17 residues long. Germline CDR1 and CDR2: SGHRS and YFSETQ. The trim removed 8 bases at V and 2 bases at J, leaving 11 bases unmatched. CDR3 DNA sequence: TGCGCCAGGGAACCGGGACAGGGGGCTCTAACCAAAAACATTCAGTACTTC. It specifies CAREPGQGALTKNIQYF.

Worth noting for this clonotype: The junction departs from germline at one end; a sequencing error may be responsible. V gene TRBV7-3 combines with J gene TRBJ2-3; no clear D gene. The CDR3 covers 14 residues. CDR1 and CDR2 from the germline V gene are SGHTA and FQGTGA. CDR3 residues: CASSLLSGTDTRYF. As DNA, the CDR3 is TGTGCCAGCAGCTTGCTGAGTGGCACAGATACGCGGTATTTT.

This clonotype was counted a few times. The CDR3 bases are TGCGCCAGCCTCTGCCCGACTAGCAACAATTGGGTCGGCACAGATACGCAGTATTTT. As protein: CASLCPTSNNWVGTDTQYF. The chain is built from TRBV5-1 and TRBJ2-3; 7 positions match TRBD2. CDR3 length equals 19 residues. Trimming removed 7 bases from V and 1 base from J; junction bases left unmatched: 21. Germline values: CDR1 SGHRS, CDR2 YFSETQ.

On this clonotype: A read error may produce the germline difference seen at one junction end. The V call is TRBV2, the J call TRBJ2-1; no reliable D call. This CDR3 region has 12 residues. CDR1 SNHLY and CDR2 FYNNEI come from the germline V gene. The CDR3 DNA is TGTGCCGGCAGTGAGATGGGATATGAGCAGTTCTTC. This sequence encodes CAGSEMGYEQFF.

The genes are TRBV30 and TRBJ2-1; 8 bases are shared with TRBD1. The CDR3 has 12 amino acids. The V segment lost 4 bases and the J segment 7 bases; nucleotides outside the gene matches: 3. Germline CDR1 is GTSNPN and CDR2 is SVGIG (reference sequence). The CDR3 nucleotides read TGTGCCTGGACCCGGACAGGGAATGAGCAGTTCTTC. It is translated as CAWTRTGNEQFF.

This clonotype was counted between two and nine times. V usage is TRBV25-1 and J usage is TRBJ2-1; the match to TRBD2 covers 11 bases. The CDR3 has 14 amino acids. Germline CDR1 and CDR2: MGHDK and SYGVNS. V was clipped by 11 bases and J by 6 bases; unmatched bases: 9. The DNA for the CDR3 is TGTGCCCGCTGGCTAGCGGGAGGTACCAATGAGCAGTTCTTC. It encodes CARWLAGGTNEQFF.

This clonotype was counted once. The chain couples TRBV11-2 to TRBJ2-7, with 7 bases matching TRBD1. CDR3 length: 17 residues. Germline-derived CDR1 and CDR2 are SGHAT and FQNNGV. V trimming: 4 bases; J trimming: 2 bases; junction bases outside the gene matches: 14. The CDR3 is CASSSSSGTAATYEQYF. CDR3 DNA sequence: TGTGCCAGCAGCTCGTCTAGTGGGACAGCGGCCACCTACGAGCAGTACTTC.

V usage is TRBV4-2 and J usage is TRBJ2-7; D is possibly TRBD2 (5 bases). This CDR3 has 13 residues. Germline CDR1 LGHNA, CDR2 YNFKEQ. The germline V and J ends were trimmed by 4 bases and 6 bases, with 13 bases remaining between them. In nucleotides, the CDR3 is TGTGCCAGCAGCCCCTCGTACGGGGTCGAGCAGTACTTC. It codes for CASSPSYGVEQYF.

The CDR3 DNA is TGCAGTGCTCTCCGGACAGGGGTAAATGGCTACACCTTC. Encoded protein: CSALRTGVNGYTF. The chain couples TRBV20-1 to TRBJ1-2, with TRBD1 identical over 9 bases. J gave up 6 bases and V 5 bases, and 7 bases lay outside the gene matches. Per germline, CDR1 DFQATT and CDR2 SNEGSKA (reference sequence). This CDR3 region has 13 residues.

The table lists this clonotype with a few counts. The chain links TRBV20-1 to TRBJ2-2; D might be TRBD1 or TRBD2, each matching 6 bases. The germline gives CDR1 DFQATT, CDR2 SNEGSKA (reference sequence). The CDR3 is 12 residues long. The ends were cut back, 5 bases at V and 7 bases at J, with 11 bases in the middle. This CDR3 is CSAYREDGELFF. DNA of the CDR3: TGCAGTGCTTACAGGGAGGACGGGGAGCTGTTTTTT.

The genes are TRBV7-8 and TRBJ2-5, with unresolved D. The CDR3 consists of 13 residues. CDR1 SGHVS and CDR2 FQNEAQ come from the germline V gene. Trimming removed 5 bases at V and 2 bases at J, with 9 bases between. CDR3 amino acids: CASSPAVQETQYF. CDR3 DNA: TGTGCCAGCAGCCCGGCGGTTCAAGAGACCCAGTACTTC.

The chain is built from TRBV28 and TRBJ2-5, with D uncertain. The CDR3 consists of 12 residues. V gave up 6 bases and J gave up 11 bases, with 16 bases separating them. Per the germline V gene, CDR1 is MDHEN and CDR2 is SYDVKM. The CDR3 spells CASSEMGNEQYF. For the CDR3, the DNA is TGTGCCAGCAGCGAGATGGGAAATGAGCAGTACTTC.

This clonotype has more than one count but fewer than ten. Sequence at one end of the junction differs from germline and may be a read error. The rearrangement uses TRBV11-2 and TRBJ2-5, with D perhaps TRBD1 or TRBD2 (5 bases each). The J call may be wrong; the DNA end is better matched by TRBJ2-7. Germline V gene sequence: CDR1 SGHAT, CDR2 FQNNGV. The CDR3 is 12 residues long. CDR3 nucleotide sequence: TGTGCCGGCAGGACTGACAGCTACGAGCAGTACTTC. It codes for CAGRTDSYEQYF.

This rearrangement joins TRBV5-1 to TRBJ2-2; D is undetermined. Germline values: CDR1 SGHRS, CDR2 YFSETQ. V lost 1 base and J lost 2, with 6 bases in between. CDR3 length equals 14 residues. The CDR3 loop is CASSLSPNTGELFF. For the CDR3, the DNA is TGCGCCAGCAGCTTGTCGCCCAACACCGGGGAGCTGTTTTTT.

The CDR3 region has the DNA TGCGCCAGCAGCTTGGAAGATCGTGGAACATCTGAAGCTTTCTTT. Translated, it gives CASSLEDRGTSEAFF. The rearrangement uses TRBV5-1 and TRBJ1-1; no reliable D call. V was pared by 0 bases and J by 6 bases, with 15 bases between. Germline V lookup: CDR1 SGHRS, CDR2 YFSETQ. The CDR3 is 15 residues long.